This is a list of T cell receptor beta chains from one sample in a study of immune evolution from preneoplasia to lung adenocarcinoma. Only in-frame clones appear in the TCRdb table, and some are missing; sequencing was by immunoSEQ multiplex PCR. The sample has some 5,700 clones, about four fifths seen once; the top ten hold approximately 6.1%. The sequencing input was FFPE adjacent normal lung tissue. These receptor sequences come from a donor of 70 years or more with lung adenocarcinoma. Both conserved end residues are part of each CDR3. A D gene is named only where the DNA matches it firmly. The size entry is marked missing in some rows and otherwise reads once, few, many or a size class.

.,TRBV5-1,.,TRBJ1-3,13,TGCGCCAGCAGCTTTAATCAGGGAAACACCATATATTTT,CASSFNQGNTIYF
TRBD2,TRBV2,.,TRBJ2-1,15,TGTGCCAGCAGTACACCGGGACTAGCGGTCGATGAGCAGTTCTTC,CASSTPGLAVDEQFF
.,TRBV7-9,.,TRBJ1-4,14,TGTGCCAGCAGCTTAGCGGTGACAGATGAAAAACTGTTTTTT,CASSLAVTDEKLFF
.,TRBV7-2,few,TRBJ2-7,16,TGTGCCAGCAGCTTAGACTTAGCGGTAGGGGCCTACGAGCAGTACTTC,CASSLDLAVGAYEQYF
TRBD2,TRBV29-1,.,TRBJ2-7,14,TGCAGCGTCCAGGGACTAGCGGGAGTCTACGAGCAGTACTTC,CSVQGLAGVYEQYF
.,TRBV2,few,TRBJ1-1,11,TGTGCCAGCAGCCAGACAGATGAAGCTTTCTTT,CASSQTDEAFF
TRBD1,TRBV6-4,once,TRBJ2-3,14,TGTGCCAGCGGACCGGGACAGGGTTCAGATACGCAGTATTTT,CASGPGQGSDTQYF
.,TRBV6-1,.,TRBJ2-7,13,TGTGCCAGCAGTGAGGCAGGGTCCTACGAGCAGTACTTC,CASSEAGSYEQYF
.,TRBV29-1,.,TRBJ2-3,13,TGCAGCGCGAGTCAGGGGTCTGGAGATACGCAGTATTTT,CSASQGSGDTQYF
.,TRBV5-4,.,TRBJ2-7,13,TGTGCCAGCAGCTTGGCTAGCTCCCACGAGCAGTACTTC,CASSLASSHEQYF
.,TRBV7-9,.,TRBJ2-7,12,TGTGCCAGCAGCTCACAGGCTTACGAGCAGTACTTC,CASSSQAYEQYF
.,TRBV6-6,.,TRBJ2-3,14,TGTGCCAGCAGGACTCAGGGTAGCACAGATACGCAGTATTTT,CASRTQGSTDTQYF
TRBD1,TRBV5-4,.,TRBJ1-4,15,TGTGCCAGCAGCAGACAGGGTACGGAGAATGAAAAACTGTTTTTT,CASSRQGTENEKLFF
.,TRBV7-2,.,TRBJ2-3,13,TGTGCCAGCAGCTTGCCGAGCACAGATACGCAGTATTTT,CASSLPSTDTQYF
.,TRBV30,.,TRBJ2-6,16,TGTGCCTGGAGTAGACCCGACAGAACTGGGGCCAACGTCCTGACTTTC,CAWSRPDRTGANVLTF
TRBD1,TRBV6-1,.,TRBJ1-1,18,TGTGCCAGCAATGACAGGGTGCCGGGACGGATCATGAACACTGAAGCTTTCTTT,CASNDRVPGRIMNTEAFF
TRBD2,TRBV5-1,.,TRBJ2-7,14,TGCGCCAGCAGCTTGGAGGCGGGAGGGTACGAGCAGTACTTC,CASSLEAGGYEQYF
.,TRBV5-1,.,TRBJ1-3,15,TGCGCCAGCAGTCGGGGGTCAAGGGATACGGACACCATATATTTT,CASSRGSRDTDTIYF
.,TRBV5-4,large,TRBJ1-1,13,TGTGCCAGCAGCTTACTTGGGCAGGGTGAAGCTTTCTTT,CASSLLGQGEAFF
.,TRBV7-9,.,TRBJ2-3,12,TGTGCCAGCAGCTTAGACCGCCTTACGCAGTATTTT,CASSLDRLTQYF
.,TRBV18,.,TRBJ2-7,12,TGTGCCAGCTCAAGACAGTCCTACGAGCAGTACTTC,CASSRQSYEQYF
TRBD1,TRBV18,.,TRBJ2-3,14,TGTGCCAGCTCATATGACAGGGGACCAGATACGCAGTATTTT,CASSYDRGPDTQYF
.,TRBV5-1,.,TRBJ2-2,11,TGCGCCAGCAGCCAGAACGGGGAGCTGTTTTTT,CASSQNGELFF
.,TRBV9,.,TRBJ1-1,13,TGTGCCAGCAGCGTAGGGGGGCAAGCTGAAGCTTTCTTT,CASSVGGQAEAFF
.,TRBV7-8,.,TRBJ2-5,14,TGTGCCAGCAGCTTAGCCGGGAGAGGAGAGACCCAGTACTTC,CASSLAGRGETQYF
TRBD2,TRBV28,.,TRBJ2-1,12,TGTGCCAGCAGTTTATCCGCGGGGGTGCAGTTCTTC,CASSLSAGVQFF
TRBD1,TRBV4-2,.,TRBJ2-7,15,TGTGCCAGCAGCCAAGATCGGGGACAGGGCTACGAGCAGTACTTC,CASSQDRGQGYEQYF
.,TRBV6-1,.,TRBJ1-2,16,TGTGCCAGCAGTGAAGCGGAAGTCAGGATAAACTATGGCTACACCTTC,CASSEAEVRINYGYTF
.,TRBV18,once,TRBJ2-5,12,TGTGCCAGCTCAAGGCCTCCAGAGACCCAGTACTTC,CASSRPPETQYF
TRBD1,TRBV10-3,.,TRBJ1-2,14,TGTGCCATCAGCCCACAGACAGGGAACTATGGCTACACCTTC,CAISPQTGNYGYTF
.,TRBV28,few,TRBJ1-1,11,TGTGCCAGCAGTTACCAAGCACGGGCTTTCTTT,CASSYQARAFF
TRBD2,TRBV29-1,.,TRBJ2-3,17,TGCAGCGTTTGGGAAGGTACTAGCGCGGGGCGCACAGATACGCAGTATTTT,CSVWEGTSAGRTDTQYF
TRBD2,TRBV7-3,.,TRBJ2-7,15,TGTGCCAGCAGCTTAATGGCGGGAGCCAACTACGAGCAGTACTTC,CASSLMAGANYEQYF
.,TRBV7-9,once,TRBJ2-5,16,TGTGCCAGCAGCTTACCACAGGGCTTGGGGAAAGAGACCCAGTACTTC,CASSLPQGLGKETQYF
.,TRBV30,.,TRBJ2-3,16,TGTGCCTGGAGTCCTGCGGGACTTTCTTCGAGAGATACGCAGTATTTT,CAWSPAGLSSRDTQYF
.,TRBV19,.,TRBJ1-2,16,TGTGCCAGTAGTGCCCTCGGAGGACCGAGGAACTATGGCTACACCTTC,CASSALGGPRNYGYTF
.,TRBV6-6,.,TRBJ1-1,13,TGTGCCAGCAGTTACCAAATAAGCACTGAAGCTTTCTTT,CASSYQISTEAFF
.,TRBV19,.,TRBJ2-3,12,TGTGCCAGTAGTATCGGAGGGCACACGCAGTATTTT,CASSIGGHTQYF
.,TRBV4-1,.,TRBJ2-2,17,TGCGCCAGCAGCCAAGAGGGGCAGGGCGTGAACACCGGGGAGCTGTTTTTT,CASSQEGQGVNTGELFF
.,TRBV30,.,TRBJ2-6,14,TGTGCCTGGACGGAGGTTTCTGGGGCCAACGTCCTGACTTTC,CAWTEVSGANVLTF
.,TRBV11-2,.,TRBJ1-5,13,TGTGCCAGCAGCTTAGATCACGATCAGCCCCAGCATTTT,CASSLDHDQPQHF
TRBD2,TRBV27,medium-sized,TRBJ2-7,14,TGTGCCAGCAGCGCGGGACTAGCGATTTACGAGCAGTACTTC,CASSAGLAIYEQYF
.,TRBV27,.,TRBJ2-7,16,TGTGCCAGCAGTTTATCGTGGACGGGGGAGGCCGACGAGCAGTACTTC,CASSLSWTGEADEQYF
TRBD2,TRBV7-9,.,TRBJ2-3,12,TGTGCCAGCAGCTTAAGGCTAGCGGGAGAGGACTTT,CASSLRLAGEDF
.,TRBV10-2,.,TRBJ2-7,14,TGCGCCAGCGCTCTAGCAGGGGCTGACTACGAGCAGTACTTC,CASALAGADYEQYF
.,TRBV18,few,TRBJ1-1,13,TGTGCCAGCTCACCACAAGTGAACACTGAAGCTTTCTTT,CASSPQVNTEAFF
TRBD2,TRBV6-1,.,TRBJ2-1,15,TGTGCCAGCAGTGAACTAGCGGGGGCCTACAATGAGCAGTTCTTC,CASSELAGAYNEQFF
.,TRBV6-1,.,TRBJ1-2,15,TGTGCCAGCAGTGAAGCCCAGGGAGTTCGCTATGGCTACACCTTC,CASSEAQGVRYGYTF
TRBD1,TRBV19,.,TRBJ2-7,14,TGTGCCAGTAGTATGGGGACAGGGGGGTACGAGCAGTACTTC,CASSMGTGGYEQYF
TRBD1,TRBV7-9,.,TRBJ1-2,15,TGTGCCAGCAGCCTACAGACAGGGCGAATCAACGGCTACACCTTC,CASSLQTGRINGYTF
.,TRBV4-3,.,TRBJ2-1,16,TGCGCCAGCAGTCCTTCGGACGGGAGCTCCTACAATGAGCAGTTCTTC,CASSPSDGSSYNEQFF
TRBD1,TRBV6-1,.,TRBJ1-3,14,TGTGCCAGCAGTGGATGGGACAGTGGAAACACCATATATTTT,CASSGWDSGNTIYF
.,TRBV5-1,.,TRBJ2-7,14,TGCGCCAGCAGCTCAGGAGGGGGTTACGGCGAGCAGTACTTC,CASSSGGGYGEQYF
TRBD2,TRBV2,once,TRBJ2-1,14,TGTGCCAGCAGTCGGAGGGAGGGGAACAATGAGCAGTTCTTC,CASSRREGNNEQFF
TRBD1,TRBV18,.,TRBJ2-7,14,TGTGCCAGCTCAGCCCGGGACAGGGGCGGCGAGCAGTACTTC,CASSARDRGGEQYF